One and the same sample provided the 22 T cell receptor beta chains below, sequenced in a study of blood T cell repertoires in COVID-19. The table came from immunoSEQ multiplex PCR; TCRdb's copy has only in-frame clones and leaves some out. The top ten clones hold approximately 16% of a sample with some 150,000 clones, 84% of them seen once. Specimen: PBMCs or T cells enriched from blood (not recorded which). These receptors all come from a man aged 50-59 years who had recovered from COVID-19.

CDR3 in DNA: TGCAGCGTTCTCGAGGGGGCGGGTAATGAAAAACTGTTTTTT. Translation: CSVLEGAGNEKLFF. This chain links TRBV29-1 with TRBJ1-4; 7 nucleotides match TRBD1. The CDR3 loop spans 14 amino acids. The germline gives CDR1 SQVTM, CDR2 ANQGSEA. With 5 bases clipped from V and 4 bases from J, the junction kept 7 bases outside the gene matches.

This chain joins TRBV27 and TRBJ1-2; D perhaps matches TRBD1 (6 bases). The CDR3 is 14 amino acids. CDR1 and CDR2 (germline): MNHEY, SMNVEV (reference sequence). V was shortened by 5 bases and J by 7 bases, with 17 bases between the two germline ends. In nucleotides, the CDR3 is TGTGCCAGCAGTCCGGGGGCGGGGGCGGTTGGCTACACCTTC. Amino acid sequence: CASSPGAGAVGYTF.

The chain has TRBV30 and TRBJ2-7; 7 nucleotides match TRBD2. The V and J ends lost 2 bases and 3 bases, in that order; junction bases with no gene match: 10. CDR3 length: 15 amino acids. The germline V gene has CDR1 GTSNPN and CDR2 SVGIG (reference sequence). CDR3 bases: TGTGCCTGGAGTAGCCCCGCGGGGGTCTACTACGAGCAGTACTTC. This encodes CAWSSPAGVYYEQYF.

The V gene is TRBV19, the J gene TRBJ1-5; D uncertain. CDR3 length: 18 residues. Looked up from germline, CDR1 is LNHDA and CDR2 is SQIVND (reference sequence). V was cut by 2 bases and J by 4 bases, with 21 bases left in between. CDR3 sequence reads: CASSILRGSGKRNQPQHF. CDR3 coding DNA: TGTGCCAGTAGTATATTACGGGGTTCGGGTAAGAGGAATCAGCCCCAGCATTTT.

The chain recombines TRBV5-4 with TRBJ1-2; unclear D gene. Germline-derived CDR1 and CDR2 are SGHNT and YYREEE (reference sequence). CDR3 length: 16 amino acids. Trimming stripped 0 bases from V and 8 bases from J, with 20 bases between. The CDR3 coding sequence is TGTGCCAGCAGCTTGGCCGAGGCCGAAGCCAAGGAGGGCTACACCTTC. Translating it yields CASSLAEAEAKEGYTF.

This chain links TRBV19 with TRBJ2-2, with 7 nucleotides matching TRBD2. The CDR3 consists of 16 residues. V shed 3 bases, J shed 1 base, and the junction held 5 bases outside the gene matches. Germline CDR1 LNHDA, CDR2 SQIVND (reference sequence). CDR3 nucleotide sequence: TGTGCCAGTAGTATCCTGCCGGGAGGGAACACCGGGGAGCTGTTTTTT. Translated: CASSILPGGNTGELFF.

The V and J genes are TRBV6-5 and TRBJ1-5; 9 bases align to TRBD1. The V and J ends lost 5 bases and 2 bases, in that order; junction bases with no gene match: 4. The CDR3 sequence is 15 residues long. Germline V lookup: CDR1 MNHEY, CDR2 SVGAGI. The CDR3 reads CASSTRDRGNQPQHF. CDR3 DNA sequence: TGTGCCAGCAGTACCCGGGACAGGGGCAATCAGCCCCAGCATTTT.

This chain uses TRBV2 with TRBJ2-3, with a weak D call TRBD1 (5 bases). Germline assignment: CDR1 SNHLY and CDR2 FYNNEI. The CDR3 consists of 15 residues. V lost 6 bases to trimming and J lost 0 bases, with 13 bases between them. Here the CDR3 reads CASRRQKPSTDTQYF. CDR3 in DNA: TGTGCCAGCAGGAGACAGAAACCTAGCACAGATACGCAGTATTTT.

The rearrangement uses TRBV18 and TRBJ2-2; D gene unclear. Trimming left V 3 bases short and J 5 bases short, with 10 bases between. The CDR3 totals 14 residues. CDR1 and CDR2 (germline): KGHSH, LQKENI. The chain's CDR3 is CASSPQKTTGELFF. The CDR3 bases are TGTGCCAGCTCACCCCAGAAGACTACCGGGGAGCTGTTTTTT. Combining the CDR3 with reference TRBV18 and TRBJ2-2 gives the whole variable domain NAGVMQNPRHLVRRRGQEARLRCSPMKGHSHVYWYRQLPEEGLKFMVYLQKENIIDESGMPKERFSAEFPKEGPSILRIQQVVRGDSAAYFCASSPQKTTGELFFGEGSRLTVL.

V and J are TRBV5-1 and TRBJ2-1; the D is unclear. The CDR3 loop spans 15 amino acids. Germline V CDR1 and CDR2: SGHRS, YFSETQ. V was cut by 4 bases and J by 0 bases, with 11 bases left in between. CDR3: CASSVSPSSYNEQFF. The DNA of the CDR3 is TGCGCCAGCAGCGTCTCCCCGAGCTCCTACAATGAGCAGTTCTTC.

The genes are TRBV28 and TRBJ1-2, with a tentative D call TRBD1 (5 bases). In germline, CDR1 is MDHEN, CDR2 SYDVKM. The V gene lost 4 bases and the J gene lost 0 bases, with 18 bases spanning the gap. This CDR3 comprises 17 residues. The CDR3 nucleotides read TGTGCCAGCAGTTCCCCCCGGGAGGGACCTTCTAACTATGGCTACACCTTC. Encoded protein: CASSSPREGPSNYGYTF.

The chain couples TRBV6-5 to TRBJ1-1, with D maybe TRBD1 (5 bases). The germline gives CDR1 MNHEY, CDR2 SVGAGI. V lost 6 bases and J lost 0, with 14 bases in between. The CDR3 is made up of 15 amino acids. CDR3 in amino acids: CASRSLGEVNTEAFF. The CDR3 DNA is TGTGCCAGCAGGAGCTTAGGGGAAGTGAACACTGAAGCTTTCTTT.

This clone was seen more than once but under ten times. The chain is built from TRBV10-3 and TRBJ1-6; D is possibly TRBD1 (6 bases). The CDR3 consists of 14 residues. Germline lookup yields CDR1 ENHRY and CDR2 SYGVKD. Deletions cut 8 bases from V and 5 bases from J, with 13 bases between. The CDR3 loop reads CAIRRDTDNSPLHF. The CDR3 DNA sequence: TGTGCCATCCGACGGGACACCGATAATTCACCCCTCCACTTT.

This clone occurred once. This chain uses TRBV4-1 with TRBJ2-3; D might be TRBD2 (5 bases). Germline V gives CDR1 MGHRA, CDR2 YSYEKL. Trimming cost V 1 base and J 0 bases, with 11 bases left between them. The CDR3 has 16 amino acids. This chain's CDR3 is CASSQVRGRSTDTQYF. Here the CDR3 DNA reads TGCGCCAGCAGCCAAGTACGGGGTCGAAGCACAGATACGCAGTATTTT.

V usage is TRBV27 and J usage is TRBJ1-1; 8 positions agree with TRBD1. This CDR3 is 16 amino acids long. Germline V gene sequence: CDR1 MNHEY, CDR2 SMNVEV (reference sequence). The trim removed 7 bases at V and 5 bases at J, leaving 15 bases unmatched. The CDR3 protein is CASNAPTHRGLTEAFF. CDR3 bases: TGTGCCAGCAATGCCCCAACGCACAGGGGGTTAACTGAAGCTTTCTTT.

The chain links TRBV30 to TRBJ2-7, with 8 bases aligning to TRBD1. The length of the CDR3 is 15 residues. Germline values: CDR1 GTSNPN, CDR2 SVGIG (reference sequence). V dropped 4 bases and J dropped 1; count of bases not matched to a gene: 9. CDR3 DNA sequence: TGTGCCTGGACCCCGTCGGACAGGGAATCCTACGAGCAGTACTTC. Translated, it gives CAWTPSDRESYEQYF.

The chain joins TRBV7-9 to TRBJ2-2, with TRBD1 matching over 8 bases. This CDR3 region has 16 residues. The trim removed 5 bases at V and 5 bases at J, leaving 10 bases unmatched. Per the germline V gene, CDR1 is SEHNR and CDR2 is FQNEAQ (reference sequence). The CDR3 reads CASSPSSGQGTGELFF. As DNA, the CDR3 is TGTGCCAGCAGCCCAAGTTCCGGACAGGGTACCGGGGAGCTGTTTTTT. Full variable domain (outside the CDR3, taken from reference TRBV7-9 and TRBJ2-2): DTGVSQNPRHKITKRGQNVTFRCDPISEHNRLYWYRQTLGQGPEFLTYFQNEAQLEKSRLLSDRFSAERPKGSFSTLEIQRTEQGDSAMYLCASSPSSGQGTGELFFGEGSRLTVL.

The V and J genes are TRBV3-1 (or the pseudogene TRBV3-2) and TRBJ2-7; a possible D gene is TRBD1 (6 bases). The CDR3 is 15 amino acids. Germline CDR1 LGHDT, CDR2 YNNKEL (reference sequence). V gave up 3 bases and J gave up 5 bases, with 17 bases separating them. In nucleotides, the CDR3 is TGTGCCAGCAGCCAGCCTCAGGGGAAGGGCCACGAGCAGTACTTC. It is translated as CASSQPQGKGHEQYF.

In the case of this clone: The sample carries other DNA sequences with the same CDR3. This chain joins TRBV28 and TRBJ1-2, with TRBD1 identical over 8 bases. CDR3 length equals 14 residues. In germline, CDR1 is MDHEN, CDR2 SYDVKM. Trimming removed 5 bases from V and 4 bases from J; junction bases left unmatched: 6. CDR3 residues: CASSPPGQGYGYTF. For the CDR3, the DNA is TGTGCCAGCAGTCCACCCGGACAGGGCTATGGCTACACCTTC.

The chain couples TRBV28 to TRBJ2-1; TRBD1 might be the D (5 bases). The CDR3 covers 16 residues. CDR1 MDHEN and CDR2 SYDVKM come from the germline V gene. The germline V and J ends were trimmed by 1 base and 0 bases, with 10 bases remaining between them. The CDR3 loop reads CASSLSAGISYNEQFF. Written as DNA, the CDR3 is TGTGCCAGCAGTTTATCAGCAGGGATCTCCTACAATGAGCAGTTCTTC.

This clone was found once. The chain employs TRBV30 and TRBJ1-2, with TRBD1 as a possible D gene (5 bases). The CDR3 sequence is 15 residues long. The V and J ends lost 3 bases and 3 bases respectively, with 17 bases between them. Germline V gene sequence: CDR1 GTSNPN, CDR2 SVGIG (reference sequence). The CDR3 region has the DNA TGTGCCTGGAGCGATGGGGCAGGGATTCACTATGGCTACACCTTC. It encodes CAWSDGAGIHYGYTF.

CDR3 nucleotide sequence: TGTGCCAGCAGCTCCGACAGGATGCCCTACGAGCAGTACTTC. Translation: CASSSDRMPYEQYF. V gene TRBV5-4 combines with J gene TRBJ2-7, with a weak D call TRBD1 (6 bases). Germline assignment: CDR1 SGHNT and CDR2 YYREEE (reference sequence). Trimming removed 3 bases from V and 2 bases from J, with 12 bases in between. This CDR3 is built from 14 residues.